The rows below give T cell receptor beta chains drawn from one sample of a study of T cell changes during pregnancy in multiple sclerosis. Clones were read by immunoSEQ multiplex PCR, and TCRdb kept only the in-frame ones, dropping some. The table includes under 85,000 clones, about 91% detected once. The sample here was CD4+ T cells from peripheral blood mononuclear cells, taken in the third trimester of pregnancy. Receptors originate from a female donor in good health, enrolled as a control in a pregnancy study. Each CDR3 is given without its conserved first and last residue. The D gene is left open where the match is weak.

D gene	V gene	J gene	CDR3 protein
TRBD1	TRBV7-9	TRBJ1-2	ASSLGRPGTGGRDGYT
TRBD2	TRBV5-1	TRBJ2-5	ASSLRVAGAQETQY
-	TRBV6-5	TRBJ1-2	ASSVQGRGGYT
-	TRBV27	TRBJ1-6	ASSFNRAGSYNSPLH
TRBD1	TRBV7-2	TRBJ1-6	ASSYQGGNSPLH
-	TRBV7-2	TRBJ2-1	ASSLESPSVEQF
-	TRBV6-1	TRBJ1-1	ASIPYRDTEAF
-	TRBV14	TRBJ2-5	ASSVQGIETQY
TRBD1	TRBV18	TRBJ1-1	ASSPAVRGYTEAF
-	TRBV6-1	TRBJ1-5	ASRTAGGLRPQH
TRBD1	TRBV5-6	TRBJ1-4	ASSLRQGYEKLF
TRBD1	TRBV11-2	TRBJ2-3	ASSFALGQGEEDTQY
-	TRBV7-2	TRBJ1-1	ASSALRNTEAF
TRBD2	TRBV6-1	TRBJ2-5	ASSDTSGGWQTQY
TRBD1	TRBV29-1	TRBJ2-7	SVDDGTGYEQY
-	TRBV5-1	TRBJ2-7	ASSLSPSYEQY
-	TRBV21-1	TRBJ1-1	ASSLGQGKVAF
-	TRBV2	TRBJ1-4	ASGEKLF
TRBD2	TRBV30	TRBJ2-6	AADTSGASGANVLT
TRBD1	TRBV11-3	TRBJ1-1	ASSQGVNTEAF
-	TRBV7-2	TRBJ2-7	ASSLGGRVDEQY
-	TRBV7-9	TRBJ1-2	ASSAHEGGYGYT
TRBD1	TRBV5-5	TRBJ2-2	ASTLRTGVTGELF
-	TRBV30	TRBJ1-4	AWSPSLISTNEKLF
-	TRBV9	TRBJ1-1	ASSATGGRQAF
-	TRBV6-5	TRBJ2-5	ASRTPSGAETQY
-	TRBV7-2	TRBJ2-7	ASSSPNTGQGVYEQY
-	TRBV5-6	TRBJ2-2	ASSSETRGTGELF
-	TRBV19	TRBJ1-1	ASSIERGRTEAF
-	TRBV6-1	TRBJ1-1	ASSEAQVGGGTEAF
-	TRBV2	TRBJ1-3	ASSEEEGLTNSGNTIY
-	TRBV4-3	TRBJ1-1	ASSQDHRGRGTEAF
-	TRBV30	TRBJ2-5	AWKTTTGQETQY
-	TRBV6-5	TRBJ1-1	ASSYRQTAFHTEAF
-	TRBV18	TRBJ1-1	ASSPVTVNTEAF
-	TRBV10-3	TRBJ2-7	AISSTVYEQY
TRBD1	TRBV12-5	TRBJ1-1	ASGLTGRTEAF
TRBD1	TRBV11-2	TRBJ2-7	ASSVDREIYEQY
-	TRBV19	TRBJ1-1	ASRPTGNTEAF
TRBD2	TRBV19	TRBJ2-1	ASSSRSVAGAKNEQF
TRBD1	TRBV30	TRBJ1-1	AWRRRIRTGPTEAF
TRBD1	TRBV6-5	TRBJ1-6	ASKTGNSPLH
-	TRBV7-2	TRBJ2-1	ASSLFGLLNEQF
TRBD1	TRBV30	TRBJ2-7	AWGQGALEQY